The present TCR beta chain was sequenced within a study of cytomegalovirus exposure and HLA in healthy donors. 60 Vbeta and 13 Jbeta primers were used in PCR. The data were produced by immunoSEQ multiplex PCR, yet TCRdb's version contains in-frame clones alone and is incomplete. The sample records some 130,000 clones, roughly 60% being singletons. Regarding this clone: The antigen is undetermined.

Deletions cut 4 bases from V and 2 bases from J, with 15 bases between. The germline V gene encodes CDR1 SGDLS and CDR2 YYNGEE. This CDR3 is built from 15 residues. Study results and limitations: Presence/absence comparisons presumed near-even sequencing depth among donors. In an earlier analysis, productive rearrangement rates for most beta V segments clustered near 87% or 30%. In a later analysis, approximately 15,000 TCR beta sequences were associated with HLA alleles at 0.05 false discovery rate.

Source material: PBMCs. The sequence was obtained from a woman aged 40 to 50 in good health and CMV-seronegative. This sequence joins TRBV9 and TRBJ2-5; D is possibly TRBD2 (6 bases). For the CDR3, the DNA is TGTGCCAGCAGCCCTATTGTGGGGACTCAAGAGACCCAGTACTTC. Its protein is CASSPIVGTQETQYF.